This TCR beta chain is from a study of cytomegalovirus exposure and HLA in healthy donors. Study-level points and caveats: Most CMV-associated TCR beta chains appeared HLA-restricted in a later analysis.

As concerns this clone: Its antigen is unknown.

Unrecorded immune exposures were likely, despite nominal health at sampling. V lost 0 bases to trimming and J lost 6 bases, with 8 bases between them. Germline V CDR1 and CDR2: SGHDT, YYEEEE. CDR3 size: 13 residues. 60 Vbeta and 13 Jbeta primers were used in PCR. Profiled with immunoSEQ multiplex PCR; TCRdb holds only in-frame clones, not every one. The sample consists of just over 200,000 clones, approximately 78% of them appearing once. The clonotype originates from a woman aged 40-49 years in good health and CMV-seronegative. The chain carries TRBV5-6 and TRBJ2-3, with D uncertain. The sample taken for sequencing was PBMCs. As DNA, the CDR3 is TGTGCCAGCAGCTTGGCCGGGTCGGATACGCAGTATTTT. This codes for CASSLAGSDTQYF.